A selection of T cell receptor beta chains follows, all from one sample in a study of regulatory T cells in long-lasting Graves disease. One entry per CDR3 protein results from TCRdb running MiXCR on the multiplex PCR reads. This sample has 450,000 to 600,000 distinct CDR3 sequences, with roughly 13% found just once. The same sample was also used in a study of T cells in Graves' hyperthyroidism and ophthalmopathy.

The sample here was peripheral blood mononuclear cells (PBMCs), taken at new diagnosis, from a patient treated with antithyroid drugs. All receptors derive from a man aged 30 to 39 with Graves disease. The CDR3 runs from the conserved cysteine through the conserved F or W. Fields, in order: CDR3 protein, clone size, V gene, D gene. The D gene is left open where the match is weak. Rows may omit the clone size; those that give it use once, few, many or a size class.

CDR3 protein: CASSLKRVGQRNTEAFF
clone size: many
V gene: TRBV7-2
D gene: TRBD1

CDR3 protein: CASSQDPQNEKLFF
clone size: few
V gene: TRBV4-1
D gene: NA

CDR3 protein: CSVEVETQGARTDTQYF
clone size: NA
V gene: TRBV29-1
D gene: TRBD1

CDR3 protein: CASGTTYNEQFF
clone size: NA
V gene: TRBV14
D gene: TRBD2

CDR3 protein: CATSDLQWQGLNTGELFF
clone size: NA
V gene: TRBV24-1
D gene: NA

CDR3 protein: CASSEDSGGFNEQFF
clone size: many
V gene: TRBV6-1
D gene: TRBD2

CDR3 protein: CASSLVSGSSHNEQFF
clone size: NA
V gene: TRBV4-1
D gene: TRBD2

CDR3 protein: CASSHGTAQETQYF
clone size: many
V gene: TRBV12-3/TRBV12-4
D gene: TRBD1

CDR3 protein: CSASMGAGDEAFF
clone size: many
V gene: TRBV20-1
D gene: NA

CDR3 protein: CASSLGVRNIQYF
clone size: many
V gene: TRBV12-3/TRBV12-4
D gene: NA

CDR3 protein: CASAQRNYGYTF
clone size: NA
V gene: TRBV12-3/TRBV12-4
D gene: NA

CDR3 protein: CSVAWGGSFVETQYF
clone size: many
V gene: TRBV29-1
D gene: TRBD2

CDR3 protein: CASSDLDREGTDTQYF
clone size: few
V gene: TRBV7-9
D gene: TRBD1

CDR3 protein: CASSEGWGNTEAFF
clone size: many
V gene: TRBV25-1
D gene: NA

CDR3 protein: CASSFVPGHKEQYF
clone size: many
V gene: TRBV11-2
D gene: NA

CDR3 protein: CASSQDVAGLETQYF
clone size: NA
V gene: TRBV4-1
D gene: NA

CDR3 protein: CASNPRDRASWSTEAFF
clone size: NA
V gene: TRBV13
D gene: TRBD1